This T cell receptor (beta chain) was identified in a study of blood T cell repertoires in COVID-19. Study details: The United States, Italy and Spain provided the acute and convalescent COVID-19 samples. Nucleic acid was either cDNA or gDNA, and it came from T cells, B-cell-depleted T cells, or PBMCs.

In the original analysis: For nucleated cells, counts were estimated from reference gene primer amplification. Produced via immunoSEQ multiplex PCR; TCRdb's table is partial and in-frame only. V and J calls plus clone size are reproduced from that table; the DNA served to infer D and trimming. The table shows 380,000 or so clones, with about 80% occurring only once. The germline V gene encodes CDR1 KGHDR and CDR2 SFDVKD. This CDR3 contains 15 residues. J was trimmed by 8 bases and V by 3 bases; bases with no gene match: 6. This chain uses TRBV24-1 with TRBJ2-1; 10 nucleotides match TRBD1. The receptor was derived from a human donor with acute or convalescent COVID-19. The donor label of this sample is uncertain. Sequences were obtained from peripheral blood. The CDR3 DNA reads TGTGCCACCAGTGATGGGGGACAGGGGATTGATGAGCAGTTCTTC. Its translation is CATSDGGQGIDEQFF.